This TCR beta chain comes out of a study of spatial heterogeneity in lung cancer. Turning to the study itself: Beta-chain sequences were consistently detected more often than alpha-chain sequences.

A unique molecular identifier was attached to every TCR cDNA molecule. Each CDR3 protein gets one entry after TCRdb re-called the 5' RACE reads with MiXCR. The table shows some 53,000 distinct CDR3 sequences, with roughly 7% occurring only once. V lost 5 bases to trimming and J lost 4 bases, with 11 bases between them. The CDR3 totals 14 residues. CDR1 and CDR2 (germline): MNHEY, SVGEGT. Stated time point: sample taken at primary tumor resection. Frozen PBMC, nontumor lung or tumor provided whole RNA, which was sequenced unsorted. Around 68 TRACERx patients with early, untreated non-small cell lung cancer donated samples. Concerning this clonotype: Its antigen is still unknown.

General study findings and limits: Tumor TCRs that were ubiquitous and expanded showed up in blood more at resection than follow-up.

The TCR comes from a female donor with early-stage non-small cell lung cancer. This sequence joins TRBV6-2 or TRBV6-3 and TRBJ2-2; perhaps TRBD1 as D (6 bases). The sample was PBMCs, taken at surgery. In DNA, the CDR3 is TGTGCCAGCAGTCCCCGCAGGGGCACCGGGGAGCTGTTTTTT. Protein sequence: CASSPRRGTGELFF.